Listed below are T cell receptor beta chains from one sample, sequenced in a study of T cell responses to AZD1222 COVID-19 vaccine. This table comes from immunoSEQ multiplex PCR, and its TCRdb copy is limited to in-frame clones, with some not included. Here the sample spans 150,000 to 200,000 clones, 75% to 90% being singletons. The specimen comprised peripheral blood, sampled on day 0 of MenACWY control vaccination. Receptors were obtained from an adult in good health. Both conserved end residues are part of each CDR3. The D gene is left open where the match is weak. Rows may omit the clone size; those that give it use once, few, many or a size class.

>TRBJ2-7|TRBD1|TRBV18|-
TGTGCCAGCTCACCCGGGACAGGGGCTAGCGGCTCCTACGAGCAGTACTTC
CASSPGTGASGSYEQYF
>TRBJ2-1|-|TRBV24-1|-
TGTGCCACCTCCAGCGGTTCTTACAATGAGCAGTTCTTC
CATSSGSYNEQFF
>TRBJ1-2|-|TRBV7-2|few
TGTGCCAGCAGCCCCCTTTGGAAGGAGGGCTACACCTTC
CASSPLWKEGYTF
>TRBJ1-5|-|TRBV19|-
TGTGCCAGTAGGGGGTCAAATAGCAATCAGCCCCAGCATTTT
CASRGSNSNQPQHF
>TRBJ2-2|-|TRBV9|-
TGTGCCAGCAGCGTAGCAGGTACCGGGGAGCTGTTTTTT
CASSVAGTGELFF
>TRBJ2-3|TRBD2|TRBV5-1|-
TGCGCCAGCAGCTTTGGAGCGGGAGGCACAGATACGCAGTATTTT
CASSFGAGGTDTQYF
>TRBJ1-4|-|TRBV3-1/TRBV3-2|-
TGTGCCAGCAGCTACTCGGGGGAAAAACTGTTTTTT
CASSYSGEKLFF
>TRBJ1-1|-|TRBV5-1|-
TGCGCCAGCAGCTCGGTAGCAAACACTGAAGCTTTCTTT
CASSSVANTEAFF
>TRBJ2-2|-|TRBV20-1|-
TGCAGTGCTAGAGACGCCGGGGAGCTGTTTTTT
CSARDAGELFF
>TRBJ1-3|TRBD1|TRBV7-3|-
TGTGCCAGCAGCCCGAGGACAGGGTTCTCTGGAAACACCATATATTTT
CASSPRTGFSGNTIYF
>TRBJ1-1|-|TRBV30|-
TGTGCCTGGAGTGTATGGGGCGGCCCCCTGAACACTGAAGCTTTCTTT
CAWSVWGGPLNTEAFF
>TRBJ1-3|-|TRBV4-3|-
TGCGCCAGCAGCCAAGATAGAAGGGGCGGAAACACCATATATTTT
CASSQDRRGGNTIYF
>TRBJ2-1|-|TRBV11-1|-
TGTGCCAGCAGCTTAGATCGGCGTAATGAGCAGTTCTTC
CASSLDRRNEQFF
>TRBJ1-4|-|TRBV6-1|-
TGTGCCAGCAGTGACGGGGCTCTCCCTGAAAAACTGTTTTTT
CASSDGALPEKLFF
>TRBJ1-3|-|TRBV9|-
TGTGCCAGCAGCGACCCCTTAACGCCCTCTGGAAACACCATATATTTT
CASSDPLTPSGNTIYF
>TRBJ2-1|-|TRBV19|few
TGTGCCAGTAGTACGGTCACTTACAATGAGCAGTTCTTC
CASSTVTYNEQFF
>TRBJ2-3|-|TRBV27|-
TGTGCCAGCAGTCCGACCACAGATACGCAGTATTTT
CASSPTTDTQYF
>TRBJ1-1|TRBD1|TRBV7-9|-
TGTGCCAGCAGCTTAGCAGGGGGCGAAGCTTTCTTT
CASSLAGGEAFF
>TRBJ2-7|-|TRBV28|-
TGTGCCAGCAGTTCCGGATTCTCACACTGGGTCTACGAGCAGTACTTC
CASSSGFSHWVYEQYF
>TRBJ2-7|-|TRBV29-1|-
TGCAGCGTTGAACGGAGATTCTACGAGCAGTACTTC
CSVERRFYEQYF
>TRBJ1-6|-|TRBV15|-
TGTGCCACCGCAGGGTCGGATTCACCCCTCCACTTT
CATAGSDSPLHF
>TRBJ2-1|TRBD2|TRBV5-1|-
TGCGCCAGCAGCTCTACTAGCGGGAGCTCCTACAATGAGCAGTTCTTC
CASSSTSGSSYNEQFF
>TRBJ2-5|-|TRBV7-3|-
TGTGCCAGCAGCTCCCCTTCCCAAGAGACCCAGTACTTC
CASSSPSQETQYF
>TRBJ2-7|TRBD2|TRBV28|-
TGTGCCAGCAGTCCTCGCGGAGGGACTACACGGGGCGAGCAGTACTTC
CASSPRGGTTRGEQYF
>TRBJ1-4|TRBD1|TRBV28|-
TGTGCCACCTGCGAGGGGACAGGGGCGGAAAAACTGTTTTTT
CATCEGTGAEKLFF
>TRBJ2-2|-|TRBV6-5|-
TGTGCCAGCAGTCATATCACCGGGGAGCTGTTTTTT
CASSHITGELFF
>TRBJ2-7|TRBD1|TRBV19|once
TGTGCCAGTAGTATCGGGACAGGGTCGAGGTACGAGCAGTACTTC
CASSIGTGSRYEQYF
>TRBJ1-3|-|TRBV10-3|-
TGTGCCATCAGTATTGACAGTAACACCATATATTTT
CAISIDSNTIYF
>TRBJ2-2|TRBD1|TRBV7-3|-
TGTGCCAGCAGCGACCCGGGACAGGGGAAAACCGGGGAGCTGTTTTTT
CASSDPGQGKTGELFF
>TRBJ2-7|-|TRBV2|-
TGTGCCAGCAGTGTAAACGATGGGGTGGTTACCTACGAGCAGTACTTC
CASSVNDGVVTYEQYF
>TRBJ1-1|TRBD1|TRBV6-4|-
TGTGCCAGCAGTGACGGGCAGGGGGCTCAGAACACTGAAGCTTTCTTT
CASSDGQGAQNTEAFF
>TRBJ2-7|TRBD2|TRBV18|-
TGTGCCAGCTCACCCCCTGCGGGGGGGTACGACGAGCAGTACTTC
CASSPPAGGYDEQYF
>TRBJ1-2|-|TRBV6-1|-
TGTGCCAGCAGTGAAGGTGGCTATGGCTACACCTTC
CASSEGGYGYTF
>TRBJ2-6|-|TRBV2|-
TGTGCCAGCATCAAGGGCGGCGGTCGGGCCAACGTCCTGACTTTC
CASIKGGGRANVLTF
>TRBJ1-5|-|TRBV5-1|-
TGCGCCAGCAGCTTGGATGGGTATAGCAATCAGCCCCAGCATTTT
CASSLDGYSNQPQHF
>TRBJ1-1|TRBD1|TRBV5-5|-
TGTGCCAGCAGCCTACAAGGGGGCCGGGACACTGAAGCTTTCTTT
CASSLQGGRDTEAFF
>TRBJ2-2|-|TRBV28|-
TGTGCCAGCACCCGGAGGAGGGACGCAACCGGGGAGCTGTTTTTT
CASTRRRDATGELFF
>TRBJ2-1|TRBD2|TRBV4-3|-
TGCGCCAGCAGCCAAGATACCGGGGGGGCCGTCAATGAGCAGTTCTTC
CASSQDTGGAVNEQFF
>TRBJ2-2|-|TRBV5-6|-
TGTGCCAGCAGCTCAGATTCAGGGGCCGGGGAGCTGTTTTTT
CASSSDSGAGELFF
>TRBJ1-2|-|TRBV30|-
TGTGCCTGGTCCGTCAGAGGGCATGGCTACACCTTC
CAWSVRGHGYTF
>TRBJ2-3|-|TRBV14|-
TGTGCCAGCAGCCGCCCCGGGACGGTCACAGATACGCAGTATTTT
CASSRPGTVTDTQYF
>TRBJ1-5|-|TRBV4-1|few
TGCGCCAGCAGCCAAGAGTTGAGCACAGGGCGCAATTACCAGCCCCAGCATTTT
CASSQELSTGRNYQPQHF
>TRBJ1-4|-|TRBV3-1/TRBV3-2|-
TGTGCCAGCAGCCATCGGGACGGGGCAACTAATGAAAAACTGTTTTTT
CASSHRDGATNEKLFF
>TRBJ2-7|TRBD1|TRBV7-2|-
TGTGCCAGCAGCTTAGAGGGACAGGGAGGGAACGAGCAGTACTTC
CASSLEGQGGNEQYF
>TRBJ1-6|TRBD1|TRBV3-1/TRBV3-2|once
TGTGCCAGCAGCCCCGGACAGGGGAGTAATTCACCCCTCCACTTT
CASSPGQGSNSPLHF
>TRBJ2-2|TRBD1|TRBV7-3|-
TGTGCCAGCAGCAGGACAGGGACAGGACGTACACCGGAGCTGTTTTTT
CASSRTGTGRTPELFF
>TRBJ1-5|-|TRBV6-5|-
TGTGCCAGCAGCCGGTATGGGAATAGCAATCAGCCCCAGCATTTT
CASSRYGNSNQPQHF
>TRBJ2-5|TRBD2|TRBV14|once
TGTGCCAGCAGCCAAGACTGGAGACTAGCGGGAGGGGAAGAGACCCAGTACTTC
CASSQDWRLAGGEETQYF
>TRBJ2-7|-|TRBV28|-
TGTGCCAGCAGTTCTCCAAGTGTCCGCGAGCAGTACTTC
CASSSPSVREQYF
>TRBJ2-3|-|TRBV6-4|-
TGTGCCAGCATCCGAACCCTCCGGGACAAGGACACAGATACGCAGTATTTT
CASIRTLRDKDTDTQYF
>TRBJ2-2|-|TRBV2|-
TGTGCCAGCCTTTCCGGAGACCGGGAGCTGTTTTTT
CASLSGDRELFF
>TRBJ1-4|-|TRBV27|-
TGTGCCAGCAGTTTGGTTTTGTTACAGACCCTGGGGACTAATGAAAAACTGTTTTTT
CASSLVLLQTLGTNEKLFF
>TRBJ2-3|-|TRBV6-5|-
TGTGCCAGCAGATCTTACGGGGGCACAGATACGCAGTATTTT
CASRSYGGTDTQYF